The source of this T cell receptor (beta chain) is a study of early T cells in non-severe SARS-CoV-2 infection. CDR1 is SGHTA and CDR2 is FQGTGA in the germline V gene. The ends lost 5 bases at V and 1 base at J; junction bases unmatched: 7. This CDR3 is built from 15 residues. Unique molecular identifiers tagged individual cDNA molecules. TCRdb re-called the 5' RACE reads through MiXCR, storing one row per CDR3 protein. The table has 85,000 to 90,000 distinct CDR3 sequences, around 14% seen once. General study results and limits: VDJdb-based annotation leaned toward anti-spike CD8 responses and missed private and CD4 specificities.

This clonotype turned up a few times. The antigen remains undetermined. Material for sequencing was whole blood. The sequence was obtained from an adult who was a healthcare worker with PCR-confirmed SARS-CoV-2 infection or an uninfected control (not recorded which). This rearrangement joins TRBV7-3 to TRBJ1-1; 7 bases are shared with TRBD1. CDR3 protein: CASSPETGKNTEAFF. In DNA form, the CDR3 reads TGTGCCAGCAGCCCCGAGACAGGGAAGAACACTGAAGCTTTCTTT.